The text below deals with one T cell receptor beta chain. Under the authors' procedure: Quantification of nucleated cells was approximated via reference gene primer amplification. Some clones are missing from TCRdb's copy, which holds only in-frame ones; the method was immunoSEQ multiplex PCR. The D gene and trimming were derived from the DNA, and the V and J assignments and clone size from that table. This sample carries some 200,000 clones, 84% of them seen once, and the ten largest clones take roughly 15%. This entry belongs to a study of blood T cell repertoires in COVID-19. Study in general: Spain, Italy and the United States supplied samples that represented acute and convalescent COVID-19. Sources were T cells, B-cell-depleted T cells, or PBMCs; the material itself was cDNA or gDNA.

The Seattle patients, enrolled during active infection, were followed longitudinally. Sequenced: peripheral blood. The clonotype comes from a woman in her 70s with COVID-19, enrolled during active disease.

The CDR3: CASSQKQEPAFF. The CDR3 nucleotides read TGTGCCAGCAGCCAAAAACAGGAACCAGCTTTCTTT. The genes are TRBV5-5 and TRBJ1-1, with D tentatively TRBD1 (5 bases). Trimming removed 4 bases at V and 10 bases at J, with 14 bases between. The length of the CDR3 is 12 residues. Germline lookup yields CDR1 SGHKS and CDR2 YYEKEE (reference sequence).